This T cell receptor (beta chain) was profiled in a study of technical replicates of blood from a handful of donors. Method: immunoSEQ multiplex PCR; TCRdb's copy keeps in-frame clones and lacks some. The table records about 80,000 clones, 85% to 95% of them present only once. The clonotype comes from a human donor in good health. Material: T cells isolated from PBMCs.

For the CDR3, the DNA is TGCGCCAGCAGACTAGCGGGAGAATATTCCGAGCAGTACTTC. Its protein product is CASRLAGEYSEQYF. This chain links TRBV10-2 with TRBJ2-7, with 11 positions matching TRBD2. Looked up from germline, CDR1 is WSHSY and CDR2 is SAAADI. Unmatched junction bases numbered 7, after V lost 6 bases and J lost 6 bases. The CDR3 has 14 residues.